These 4 T cell receptor beta chains were all obtained from the same sample, sequenced in a study of graft-versus-host responses after intestinal transplantation. Only in-frame clones appear in the TCRdb table, and some are missing; sequencing was by immunoSEQ multiplex PCR. The sample yields 70,000 to 95,000 clones, 85% to 95% seen once. Their recognized antigens are unknown. The sequences come from unstimulated CD8+ T cells sorted from spleen or lymph node cells, collected before transplant. The receptors originated from a human donor who was the organ donor for an intestinal transplant.

This chain connects TRBV19 to TRBJ2-7, with a tentative D call TRBD1 (5 bases). This CDR3 comprises 15 residues. V lost 6 bases, J lost 1 base, and 16 bases lay in between. CDR1 LNHDA and CDR2 SQIVND come from the germline V gene (reference sequence). CDR3 nucleotides: TGTGCCAGTAGGAATACAGGTGACAATTCCTACGAGCAGTACTTC. Protein: CASRNTGDNSYEQYF.

The chain uses TRBV6-4 and TRBJ2-3; 8 nucleotides agree with TRBD2. CDR1 and CDR2 from the germline V gene are MRHNA and SNTAGT. This CDR3 has 21 amino acids. V dropped 0 bases and J dropped 3; count of bases not matched to a gene: 20. CDR3 nucleotide sequence: TGTGCCAGCAGTGACTCATGGCCTAGCGGGTCCTCGCGGGACTGTACAGATACGCAGTATTTT. Residues: CASSDSWPSGSSRDCTDTQYF.

The rearrangement links TRBV11-2 to TRBJ1-2; D gene uncertain. The V end lost 3 bases, the J end lost 3 bases, and 11 bases lay between the germline ends. This CDR3 has 14 residues. Germline CDR1 SGHAT, CDR2 FQNNGV. Here the CDR3 DNA reads TGTGCCAGCAGCTTGGGCAGTATAGACTATGGCTACACCTTC. It codes for CASSLGSIDYGYTF.

Of note for this clone: At one boundary the junction diverges from the germline segment, which might be a read error. The chain uses TRBV7-9 and TRBJ2-1; 11 bases match TRBD2. There are 15 residues in the CDR3. Germline values: CDR1 SEHNR, CDR2 FQNEAQ (reference sequence). In nucleotides, the CDR3 is TGTGCCAGCAGCGTAGCGGGGGGGCCGAGCAATGAGCAGTTCTTC. Translating it yields CASSVAGGPSNEQFF.